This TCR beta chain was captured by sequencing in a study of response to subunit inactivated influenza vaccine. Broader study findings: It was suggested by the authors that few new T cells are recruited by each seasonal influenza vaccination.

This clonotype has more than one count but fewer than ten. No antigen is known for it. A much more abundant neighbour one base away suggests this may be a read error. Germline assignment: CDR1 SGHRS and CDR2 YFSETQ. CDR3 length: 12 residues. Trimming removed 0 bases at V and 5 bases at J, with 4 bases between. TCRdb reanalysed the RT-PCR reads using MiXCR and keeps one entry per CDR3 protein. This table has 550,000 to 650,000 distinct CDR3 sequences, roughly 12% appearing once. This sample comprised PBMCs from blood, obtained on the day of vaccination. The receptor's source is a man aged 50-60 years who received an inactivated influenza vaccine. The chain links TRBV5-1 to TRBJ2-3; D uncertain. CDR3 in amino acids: CASSLEIDTQYF. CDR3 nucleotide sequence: TGCGCCAGCAGCTTGGAGATAGATACGCAGTATTTT.